This passage covers 28 T cell receptor beta chains from one sample sequenced in a study of blood T cells in healthy people across ages. Combining a sample-barcoded 5' primer with a J-beta primer mix, a second PCR ran for about 6 to 11 cycles. Each CDR3 protein is one row after TCRdb ran MiXCR on the 5' RACE reads. The sample consists of hundreds of thousands of distinct CDR3 sequences, approximately 25% of them appearing once. These same data were also listed under a study on T cells of mothers and their children.

Sequenced input: blood. These receptors were collected from a boy aged 5-17 years in good health.

There are a few counts of this clonotype. This sequence joins TRBV24-1 and TRBJ2-5; D may be TRBD1 (5 bases). The germline V gene has CDR1 KGHDR and CDR2 SFDVKD. The CDR3 runs to 15 residues. Trimming stripped 2 bases from V and 0 bases from J, with 9 bases between. The CDR3: CATSDSRQYQETQYF. As DNA, the CDR3 is TGTGCCACCAGTGATTCACGACAGTACCAAGAGACCCAGTACTTC.

The J gene is TRBJ2-1, the V gene TRBV7-2; D tentatively reads TRBD1 or TRBD2 (6 bases each). Trimming left V 2 bases short and J 2 bases short, with 10 bases between. The germline gives CDR1 SGHTA, CDR2 FQGNSA. This CDR3 is built from 15 residues. This CDR3 is CASSLNGGTYNEQFF. CDR3 DNA: TGTGCCAGCAGCTTAAACGGGGGCACCTACAATGAGCAGTTCTTC.

The rearrangement uses TRBV29-1 and TRBJ2-7; 7 bases are shared with TRBD1. The CDR3 consists of 15 residues. The junction had 9 bases not matched to a gene; V was cut back by 2 bases and J by 2 bases. In germline, CDR1 is SQVTM, CDR2 ANQGSEA. The CDR3 protein is CSVEKGAAYPYEQYF. CDR3 sequence (DNA): TGCAGCGTTGAAAAGGGGGCAGCTTATCCCTACGAGCAGTACTTC.

This clonotype has a handful of counts. The genes are TRBV28 and TRBJ1-4; D gene unclear. Germline V lookup: CDR1 MDHEN, CDR2 SYDVKM. This CDR3 contains 16 residues. With 5 bases removed from V and 10 bases from J, the gap between germline ends came to 23 bases. CDR3 bases: TGTGCCAGCAGTCCAACGGACTTCCTGCGGGATGGAAAACTGTTTTTT. Encoded protein: CASSPTDFLRDGKLFF.

This clonotype was detected only a few times. The CDR3 is CASLVGPYNEQFF. The DNA for the CDR3 is TGTGCCAGCTTGGTAGGGCCCTACAATGAGCAGTTCTTC. This chain connects TRBV12-3 or TRBV12-4 to TRBJ2-1; unclear D gene. The ends were cut back, 8 bases at V and 2 bases at J, with 10 bases in the middle. CDR3 length equals 13 residues.

This clonotype has just a few counts. V and J are TRBV20-1 and TRBJ2-5; 11 positions match TRBD2. Trimming removed 0 bases from V and 2 bases from J; junction bases left unmatched: 8. The CDR3 length is 17 residues. Per germline, CDR1 DFQATT and CDR2 SNEGSKA (reference sequence). The CDR3 protein is CSARDVTSGVLQETQYF. CDR3 nucleotide sequence: TGCAGTGCTAGAGATGTGACTAGCGGGGTCTTACAAGAGACCCAGTACTTC.

In its sample, this clonotype was seen once. The chain uses TRBV10-3 and TRBJ2-3; the D gene is possibly TRBD2 (6 bases). This CDR3 is 14 amino acids long. The V end lost 6 bases, the J end lost 4 bases, and 14 bases lay between the germline ends. Germline assignment: CDR1 ENHRY and CDR2 SYGVKD. The CDR3 here is CAIRGTGVADTQYF. In DNA form, the CDR3 reads TGTGCCATCAGGGGTACGGGGGTAGCAGATACGCAGTATTTT.

This clonotype was observed a few times. The genes are TRBV12-3 or TRBV12-4 and TRBJ2-1; TRBD2 agrees at 9 bases. CDR3 length: 17 amino acids. After removal of 6 bases from V and 0 bases from J, the junction contained 9 bases not matched to a gene. CDR3 residues: CASRYSPGLASYNEQFF. The CDR3 DNA sequence: TGTGCCAGCAGGTATTCCCCGGGACTAGCCTCCTACAATGAGCAGTTCTTC.

The chain uses TRBV6-4 and TRBJ1-2; a weak D match, TRBD1 (6 bases). The CDR3 sequence is 14 residues long. Trimming shortened V by 6 bases and J by 5 bases, and 16 bases separated the two germline ends. Germline lookup yields CDR1 MRHNA and CDR2 SNTAGT. The CDR3 spells CASRAGTLGYGYTF. The CDR3 nucleotides are TGTGCCAGCAGGGCCGGGACACTGGGGTATGGCTACACCTTC.

This clonotype was picked up a small number of times. The chain is built from TRBV9 and TRBJ2-5, with D tentatively TRBD1 or TRBD2 (6 bases each). This CDR3 is built from 15 residues. The V gene lost 4 bases and the J gene lost 3 bases, with 16 bases spanning the gap. Per the germline V gene, CDR1 is SGDLS and CDR2 is YYNGEE. The CDR3 nucleotides are TGTGCCAGCAGCTCCGGGGGACACCAGGAAGAGACCCAGTACTTC. Its translation is CASSSGGHQEETQYF.

The table lists this clonotype with a few counts. The chain uses TRBV5-1 and TRBJ2-5; 7 bases match TRBD2. Germline V gene lookup returns CDR1 SGHRS and CDR2 YFSETQ. The CDR3 has 16 residues. The V and J ends lost 2 bases and 2 bases, in that order; junction bases with no gene match: 9. The chain's CDR3 is CASSFNPAGLQETQYF. The DNA of the CDR3 is TGCGCCAGCAGCTTTAATCCAGCGGGATTGCAAGAGACCCAGTACTTC.

The V call is TRBV11-3, the J call TRBJ1-1; 7 bases agree with TRBD1. CDR1 and CDR2 (germline): SGHNT, YENEEA. V was pared by 1 base and J by 5 bases, with 7 bases of the junction left unmatched. The CDR3 loop spans 15 amino acids. As DNA, the CDR3 is TGTGCCAGCAGCTTAGCCCGGAGGGGGCGGACTGAAGCTTTCTTT. Translating gives CASSLARRGRTEAFF.

J is TRBJ2-5 and V is TRBV29-1; D not resolved. V was clipped by 0 bases and J by 2 bases, with 13 bases between them. CDR1 is SQVTM, CDR2 ANQGSEA, per germline. The CDR3 sequence is 15 residues long. The CDR3 region is CSVEDLKAIQETQYF. CDR3 DNA sequence: TGCAGCGTTGAAGATTTAAAGGCTATTCAAGAGACCCAGTACTTC.

This clonotype was counted only a few times. The chain employs TRBV27 and TRBJ2-7; 8 bases match TRBD1. Germline loops: CDR1 MNHEY, CDR2 SMNVEV (reference sequence). The CDR3 loop spans 14 amino acids. The V segment lost 6 bases and the J segment 1 base; nucleotides outside the gene matches: 5. The CDR3 nucleotides are TGTGCCAGCAGATTGACAGGGGAGTCCTACGAGCAGTACTTC. Residues: CASRLTGESYEQYF.

The rearrangement links TRBV25-1 to TRBJ1-1, with D tentatively TRBD1 (5 bases). The V gene's germline CDR1 is MGHDK and CDR2 SYGVNS. V was trimmed by 3 bases and J by 3 bases, leaving 8 bases between them. This CDR3 spans 13 amino acids. The CDR3 nucleotides are TGTGCCAGCAGTGAGGGGGAGGACACTGAAGCTTTCTTT. It yields the protein CASSEGEDTEAFF.

The chain uses TRBV20-1 and TRBJ2-1, with 11 bases matching TRBD2. The ends lost 5 bases at V and 8 bases at J; junction bases unmatched: 11. The CDR3 runs 15 residues. Germline values: CDR1 DFQATT, CDR2 SNEGSKA (reference sequence). CDR3 in amino acids: CSAGVLAGGRDEQFF. The CDR3 DNA reads as TGCAGTGCTGGAGTTCTAGCGGGGGGCCGGGATGAGCAGTTCTTC.

The V and J genes are TRBV4-3 and TRBJ2-7; TRBD1 aligns across 7 bases. Losses at the gene ends were 5 bases for V and 2 bases for J; bases not matched to a gene: 12. The CDR3 extends over 16 amino acids. Per the germline V gene, CDR1 is LGHNA and CDR2 is YSLEER. Written as DNA, the CDR3 is TGCGCCAGCAGCAGCTACAGGGGAGTCAGCACCTACGAGCAGTACTTC. Amino acids: CASSSYRGVSTYEQYF.

The sample holds a few counts of this clonotype. This rearrangement joins TRBV12-3 or TRBV12-4 to TRBJ2-7; D not certain. This CDR3 contains 12 residues. Deletions cut 8 bases from V and 4 bases from J, with 12 bases between. The DNA of the CDR3 is TGTGCCAGCCTATTAGCAGGATACGAGCAGTACTTC. This translates into CASLLAGYEQYF.

The chain employs TRBV7-2 and TRBJ2-5, with 8 nucleotides matching TRBD2. TRBJ2-7 matches the DNA end more closely, so the J call is doubtful. Germline V lookup: CDR1 SGHTA, CDR2 FQGNSA. The CDR3 has 14 residues. The CDR3 bases are TGTGCCAGCAGCTTGCAGCGGGGGCGCTACGAGCAGTACTTC. Translation gives CASSLQRGRYEQYF.

This clonotype occurred a few times. V and J are TRBV28 and TRBJ1-2, with 7 bases lining up with TRBD1. CDR3 size: 14 residues. Germline CDR1 is MDHEN and CDR2 is SYDVKM. J lost 4 bases, V lost 6 bases, and 8 bases had no gene match. The CDR3 spells CASRGTELLYGYTF. Here the CDR3 DNA reads TGTGCCAGCAGGGGGACAGAGCTCCTCTATGGCTACACCTTC.

The chain uses TRBV20-1 and TRBJ1-4; no clear D gene. The CDR3 covers 13 residues. The germline gives CDR1 DFQATT, CDR2 SNEGSKA (reference sequence). The V end was cut by 3 bases, the J end by 4 bases, with 9 bases between. The CDR3, as DNA: TGCAGTGCTAGGATGGACGGTAATGAAAAACTGTTTTTT. This gives the protein CSARMDGNEKLFF.

This clonotype was found a few times. The chain uses TRBV29-1 and TRBJ2-1; TRBD2 might be the D (5 bases). Trimming stripped 8 bases from V and 4 bases from J, with 15 bases between. This CDR3 spans 13 amino acids. CDR1 and CDR2 from the germline V gene are SQVTM and ANQGSEA. CDR3: CSIGRGNYNEQFF. The CDR3 bases are TGCAGCATCGGCCGAGGGAATTACAATGAGCAGTTCTTC.

This clonotype has more than one count but fewer than ten. The chain is built from TRBV5-1 and TRBJ1-2, with 8 bases lining up with TRBD1. V trimming: 7 bases; J trimming: 4 bases; junction bases outside the gene matches: 6. This CDR3 is 13 amino acids long. In germline, CDR1 is SGHRS, CDR2 YFSETQ. This chain's CDR3 is CASASGTGYGYTF. In DNA form, the CDR3 reads TGCGCCAGCGCATCCGGGACAGGCTATGGCTACACCTTC.

This clonotype was seen a handful of times. V gene TRBV10-3 combines with J gene TRBJ2-5; D gene uncertain. This CDR3 has 13 residues. The ends were cut back, 5 bases at V and 2 bases at J, with 9 bases in the middle. Per the germline V gene, CDR1 is ENHRY and CDR2 is SYGVKD. CDR3 amino acids: CAISSTIQETQYF. The DNA of the CDR3 is TGTGCCATCAGTAGCACAATTCAAGAGACCCAGTACTTC.

V and J are TRBV6-1 and TRBJ2-5; D unclear. The DNA end favors TRBJ2-7, so the J call may be wrong. Germline values: CDR1 MNHNS, CDR2 SASEGT. The CDR3 sequence is 15 residues long. CDR3 loop: CASSEDDRRSYEQYF. The CDR3 DNA reads TGTGCCAGCAGTGAAGACGATAGACGCTCCTACGAGCAGTACTTC.

The chain links TRBV29-1 to TRBJ2-1; 7 bases agree with TRBD1. CDR1 and CDR2 (germline): SQVTM, ANQGSEA. The CDR3 covers 15 residues. Trimming removed 1 base from V and 6 bases from J; junction bases left unmatched: 9. CDR3 amino acids: CSVEARDSRINEQFF. DNA of the CDR3: TGCAGCGTTGAAGCCCGGGACAGCCGAATCAATGAGCAGTTCTTC.

V usage is TRBV7-2 and J usage is TRBJ1-6, with unresolved D. CDR1 is SGHTA and CDR2 is FQGNSA in the germline V gene. The CDR3 sequence is 14 residues long. V shed 3 bases and J shed 13 bases, with 16 bases lying between them. The CDR3 region has the DNA TGTGCCAGCAGCTTCCTGGGTTTTGGGGATCCCCTCCACTTT. Translated: CASSFLGFGDPLHF.

The chain couples TRBV3-1 to TRBJ1-1; D possibly corresponds to TRBD1 (6 bases). V was pared by 3 bases and J by 6 bases, with 14 bases between. Germline CDR1 is LGHDT and CDR2 is YNNKEL (reference sequence). This CDR3 has 14 residues. CDR3 bases: TGTGCCAGCAGCCATACCGCAGGGGAACCTGAAGCTTTCTTT. It specifies CASSHTAGEPEAFF. Looking up the rest from reference TRBV3-1 and TRBJ1-1 gives the full variable domain: DTAVSQTPKYLVTQMGNDKSIKCEQNLGHDTMYWYKQDSKKFLKIMFSYNNKELIINETVPNRFSPKSPDKAHLNLHINSLELGDSAVYFCASSHTAGEPEAFFGQGTRLTVV.